The rows below give T cell receptor beta chains drawn from one sample of a study of blood T cell repertoires in COVID-19. The assay was immunoSEQ multiplex PCR, and TCRdb's table has in-frame clones only and misses some. The sample holds 120,000 to 150,000 clones; roughly 84% are singletons and the top ten take around 6.7%. The sequenced sample consisted of peripheral blood. These receptors were obtained from a woman aged 45-65 years in a cohort sampled during active or convalescent COVID-19. The CDR3 runs from the conserved cysteine through the conserved F or W. The order of the fields is J gene, V gene, CDR3 protein.

J: TRBJ2-1
V: TRBV20-1
CDR3: CSAGDSSEQFF

J: TRBJ2-2
V: TRBV5-1
CDR3: CASSFNLQGPAAGELFF

J: TRBJ2-7
V: TRBV11-2
CDR3: CASSLDPTEGVYEQYF

J: TRBJ2-7
V: TRBV2
CDR3: CASSASGPTYEQYF

J: TRBJ2-5
V: TRBV6-5
CDR3: CASNPLGERETQYF

J: TRBJ1-2
V: TRBV29-1
CDR3: CSERTGYGYTF

J: TRBJ2-1
V: TRBV7-9
CDR3: CASSSATDEQFF

J: TRBJ1-1
V: TRBV9
CDR3: CASSVGGRGKTEAFF

J: TRBJ2-7
V: TRBV28
CDR3: CASGLTGAYEQYF

J: TRBJ2-3
V: TRBV24-1
CDR3: CATGQGLPTDTQYF

J: TRBJ1-4
V: TRBV5-1
CDR3: CASSFRPGDEKLFF

J: TRBJ2-5
V: TRBV27
CDR3: CASSTDRVLETQYF

J: TRBJ1-1
V: TRBV4-1
CDR3: CASRRRELGETEAFF